One and the same sample provided the 3 T cell receptor beta chains below, sequenced in a study of response to subunit inactivated influenza vaccine. Using its own MiXCR run on the RT-PCR reads, TCRdb lists one record per CDR3 protein. The sample shows hundreds of thousands of distinct CDR3 sequences, about a sixth of them seen only once. The material sequenced was PBMCs from blood, taken 11 to 12 days after vaccination. These receptors originate from a middle-aged man who received an inactivated influenza vaccine.

This clonotype has a handful of counts. The chain uses TRBV12-3 or TRBV12-4 and TRBJ2-5; D might be TRBD1 (5 bases). CDR3 length: 14 amino acids. V lost 3 bases and J lost 2, with 10 bases in between. CDR3 in DNA: TGTGCCAGCAGTTTTGGACACCTTCAAGAGACCCAGTACTTC. Its translation is CASSFGHLQETQYF.

This clonotype was found many times. The rearrangement joins TRBV2 to TRBJ2-1; 8 bases fit TRBD2. Germline V CDR1 and CDR2: SNHLY, FYNNEI. Losses at the gene ends were 8 bases for V and 8 bases for J; bases not matched to a gene: 14. This CDR3 region has 15 residues. CDR3 protein: CASSPSGFAIHEQFF. The CDR3 nucleotides are TGTGCCAGCTCTCCTAGCGGGTTCGCTATCCATGAGCAGTTCTTC.

The rearrangement joins TRBV2 to TRBJ2-7; D might be TRBD1 (6 bases). The ends were cut back, 4 bases at V and 7 bases at J, with 14 bases in the middle. This CDR3 is built from 13 residues. Germline V gene sequence: CDR1 SNHLY, CDR2 FYNNEI. Here the CDR3 reads CASSAGVFTEQYF. The CDR3, as DNA: TGTGCCAGCAGTGCAGGGGTCTTTACAGAGCAGTACTTC.